The present TCR beta chain was sequenced within a study of T cells after yellow fever vaccination (dated by TCRdb to the late 2010s). The study in broad terms: The SMART-Seq v4 Ultra Low Input RNA kit was used to prepare libraries from fractions with low cell numbers. To follow T-cell clones before and after both primary and booster YFV17D yellow fever vaccination, bulk TCR alpha and beta repertoires underwent longitudinal sequencing. Two healthy male donors, one aged 18 to 30 and one aged 30 to 40 years, were included in the cohort. Blood samples were taken at several timepoints before and after primary and secondary immunization, and bulk PBMC replicates and cell subsets were isolated. What the study reported, not specific to this receptor: A small fraction of clonotypes showed up in both the CD4 and CD8 compartments, probably as a result of convergent recombination. Because abundant contaminating clonotypes from the bulk population could be contained in FACS-sorted repertoires, computational filtering was required. The secondary T-cell response was weaker than the primary response but faster, peaking on day 5 instead of day 15. After the booster, most of the clones that had expanded following primary vaccination were detected again (approximately 96% of CD4 and more than 85% of CD8), which suggests that memory was broadly maintained. Because the study included only a couple of donors, the extent to which the findings can be generalized is limited.

Data came from an Illumina NovaSeq 6000. TCR cDNA was made using 5'RACE template switching, a step that added a universal primer site and unique molecular identifiers. cDNA synthesis was primed from both the TCR alpha and TCR beta constant segments. Libraries were amplified in two PCR steps, with sample barcodes and sequencing adapters added in the second step. Sequencing of the libraries was done on either Illumina HiSeq 2500 (2x100 bp) or NovaSeq (2x150 bp). The paper's processing steps were these. MIGEC was used to demultiplex reads and collapse the reads into UMI consensus sequences, and MiXCR was used for V(D)J alignment. Vaccine-responding clonotypes were defined with edgeR using replicate PBMC samples, requiring FDR below 0.01 and a log2 fold change above 5 up to day 15. Bulk clonotypes were assigned CD4 or CD8 identity according to which sequenced CD4 or CD8 repertoire held them at higher abundance. In-frame beta chains were kept once TCRdb had trimmed the public reads at Q25 with fastp and called clones with MiXCR. Identical CDR3 protein sequences are pooled into one entry, listed with their most common genes and DNA. None of the V and J calls come from the authors' own analysis; TCRdb made them. Recorded for this sample are 250,000 to 300,000 distinct CDR3 sequences; around 10% of them occurred a single time. The ten top clones hold 3% to 3.5% of the sample.

For CDR1 and CDR2, the germline V gene (reference sequence) lists DFQATT and SNEGSKA. The trim is 0 bases for V and 4 bases for J, with a gap of 12 bases between the germline ends. The CDR3 covers 14 residues, taking in both the cysteine and the phenylalanine. Just the 42-base CDR3 DNA is kept, in frame starting at base 1. This clonotype was counted a few times. Which antigen it targets is not known. Qualities for individual bases were not recorded, and no much larger clone is one base off. Taken with the paper, the label for treatment or condition translates to: live attenuated yellow fever vaccine strain. A standard Ficoll-Paque protocol was used to isolate PBMCs from peripheral blood. Dynabeads CD4 and CD8 positive selection kits were used to isolate the CD4 and CD8 T-cell fractions. TriZol was used to extract RNA from bulk PBMCs, CD4 and CD8 fractions, and dextramer-positive and dextramer-negative fractions.

The chain was built from TRBV20-1 and TRBJ2-5; no D gene is confidently identified. Sequenced material: CD4+ T cells sorted from PBMCs, taken 5 days after the yellow fever booster vaccination. The receptor was derived from a man aged 18-30 years who received the YFV17D yellow fever vaccine. The CDR3 reads as follows: CSARDHRGVETQYF. The sequenced DNA: TGCAGTGCTAGAGATCATCGCGGAGTAGAGACCCAGTACTTC.